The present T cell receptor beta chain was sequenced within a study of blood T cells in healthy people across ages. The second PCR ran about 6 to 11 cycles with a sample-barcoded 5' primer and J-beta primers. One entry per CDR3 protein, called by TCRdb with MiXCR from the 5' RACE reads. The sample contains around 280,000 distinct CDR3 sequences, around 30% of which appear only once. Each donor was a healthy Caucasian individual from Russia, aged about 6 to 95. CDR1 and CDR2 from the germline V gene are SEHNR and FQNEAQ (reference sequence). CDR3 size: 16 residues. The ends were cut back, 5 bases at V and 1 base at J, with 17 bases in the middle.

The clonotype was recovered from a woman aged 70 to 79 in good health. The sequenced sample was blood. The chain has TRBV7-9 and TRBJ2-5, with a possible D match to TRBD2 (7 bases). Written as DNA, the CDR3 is TGTGCCAGCAGCCCCAGGGGTCTAGCGGCCCAAGAGACCCAGTACTTC. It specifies CASSPRGLAAQETQYF.